What follows is one T cell receptor beta chain and its context. Which antigen it targets is not known. No base quality values were provided; no much bigger clone lies one nucleotide off. The data originate from a study of cytotoxic CD8 clonotypes in ibrutinib-treated CLL (dated by TCRdb to 2020 to 2023). Regarding the research as a whole: In this cohort, about 15 patients were treatment-naive and about a dozen were relapsed/refractory, while under 18 had unmutated IGHV. Patients were still on ibrutinib when every remission and progressive disease sample was collected. Longitudinal samples were obtainable from about 30% of the 86 participants in the trial. Response samples were obtained after a median of roughly eleven months of treatment, with a range of about 6 to 36 months. Responses were partial in some 24 patients and complete in 2; after median around 65 months follow-up, some 15 stayed in remission and approximately twelve progressed. On average, each sample had a few hundred thousand productive templates and approximately 85,000 productive rearrangements. Cryopreserved peripheral blood mononuclear cells were collected at three points: before therapy, at response, and at either sustained remission or disease progression. The study at large found these results: Lymph node repertoires were not examined, and the timing of sampling was not matched between patients in sustained remission and those whose disease progressed. At ibrutinib response clonality went up, during sustained remission it held steady, and at progression it dropped back toward baseline. Public clonotypes were rare and either contracted or stayed stable during treatment, and the rise in clonality at ibrutinib response reflected the expansion of private clonotypes. Baseline clonality exceeded that of age-matched healthy donors and correlated strongly with circulating CD8+ T-cell counts.

A distance of 14 bases separates the germline ends of V and J, which lose 2 bases and 0 bases respectively. Per the germline V gene, ENHRY is the CDR1 and SYGVKD is the CDR2. The CDR3 spans 17 residues, from the cysteine through the phenylalanine. Here the CDR3 DNA is all that survives: 51 bases in frame from base 1. Each clonotype received, on average, approximately 9.9x coverage in deep resolution sequencing performed on a MiSeq, where the target depth lay between 1 in 1 million and 1 in 200,000 T cells. The immunoSEQ hsTCRB Kit was used to generate the TCR beta libraries. In the source study's methods: ImmunoSEQ Data Assistant and ImmunoSEQ Analyzer were used for data analysis, and V, D and J genes were assigned according to IMGT definitions. Clonality, which ranges from 0 to 1, was calculated by subtracting the normalized Shannon entropy of productive rearrangement frequencies from one. Only overrepresented clonotypes making up at least 0.05% of each patient's repertoire were included in the public clonotype analysis. Thirteen age-matched healthy donor repertoires from immuneACCESS were used as controls for clonality. The source is immuneACCESS, and TCRdb retained only in-frame sequences with V and J called. Part of the clones is not carried over; for the studies checked, unresolved V genes explain less than half of this, and the remainder is unexplained. V, J and clone size are taken as reported in that table, and D and trimming were inferred from the DNA itself. Within this sample are about 160,000 clones, with around 84% of them counted one time only. Jointly, the top ten make up approximately 2% of the sample.

The time point label, read with the paper, signifies: approximately eleven months on ibrutinib. For TCR beta library preparation, roughly 2 micrograms of genomic DNA was extracted from cryopreserved PBMCs. High-throughput TCR beta sequencing was performed on longitudinal blood samples from CLL patients receiving ibrutinib monotherapy. The patients were enrolled in a single-center, open-label phase 2 trial of ibrutinib monotherapy. The input for sequencing was PBMCs, taken after 12 months of ibrutinib treatment. The clonotype was recovered from a human donor with chronic lymphocytic leukemia. The chain was built from TRBV10-3 and TRBJ1-5; TRBD1 could be the D gene, as 6 bases match. The nucleotide sequence reads TGTGCCATCAGTGAGAGGGAGCGGGGGGCTAGCAATCAGCCCCAGCATTTT. Its protein product is CAISERERGASNQPQHF.